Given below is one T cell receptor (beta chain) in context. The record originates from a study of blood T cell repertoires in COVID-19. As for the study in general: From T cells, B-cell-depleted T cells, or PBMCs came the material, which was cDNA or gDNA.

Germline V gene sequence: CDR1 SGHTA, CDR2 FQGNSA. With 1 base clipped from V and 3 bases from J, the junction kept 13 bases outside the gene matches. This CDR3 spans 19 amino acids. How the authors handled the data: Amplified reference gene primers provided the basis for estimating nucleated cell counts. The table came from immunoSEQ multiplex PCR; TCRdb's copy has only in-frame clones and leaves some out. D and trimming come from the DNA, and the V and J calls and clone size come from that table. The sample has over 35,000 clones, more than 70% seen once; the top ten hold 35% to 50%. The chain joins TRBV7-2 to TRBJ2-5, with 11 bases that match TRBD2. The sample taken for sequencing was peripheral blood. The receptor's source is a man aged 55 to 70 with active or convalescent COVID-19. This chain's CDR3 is CASSLDWATSGVGKETQYF. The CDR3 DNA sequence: TGTGCCAGCAGCTTAGATTGGGCGACTAGCGGGGTTGGGAAAGAGACCCAGTACTTC.